Listed here is a single T cell receptor (beta chain). The antigen remains unidentified. The sample originates from a study of shared clonotypes between healthy human individuals. Study-level findings and limits: Only a few donors were included, so the genetic and exposure-history diversity represented was limited. A reduction in generation probabilities was seen for non-shared clonotypes relative to those shared by all four donors.

CD45RO-negative CD8 cells positively selected for CCR7 made up the naive population, which excluded terminally differentiated effector memory CD45RA+ cells. With 5 bases removed from V and 7 bases from J, the gap between germline ends came to 6 bases. The germline gives CDR1 MNHEY, CDR2 SVGAGI. The CDR3 is 11 amino acids. As processed by the authors: Filtering differed because ImmunoSEQ produced junction-only sequences that carried no quality scores. Measured with immunoSEQ multiplex PCR; TCRdb has only the in-frame clones, and not every one. V and J calls and clone size are those listed in that table; D and trimming were worked out from the DNA. This table holds about 2.1 million clones, just over 90% found once.

What was sequenced was naive CD8+ T cells from PBMCs. The receptor's source is a man younger than 35 in good health. Some clones in this sample may be carry-over from other donors' samples. The genes are TRBV6-5 and TRBJ1-3; D is ambiguous. In nucleotides, the CDR3 is TGTGCCAGCAGTGGGCTTAACACCATATATTTT. Amino acid sequence: CASSGLNTIYF.